Each of the 22 T cell receptor beta chains below was sequenced from the same sample in a study of radiation and T cells in renal cell carcinoma. Noted time point: blood 2 weeks post-SBRT. As for treatment: 15 Gy SBRT to primary tumor, nephrectomy 4 weeks later. Libraries were prepared by immunoSEQ multiplex PCR; TCRdb keeps only in-frame clonotypes and omits some of them. The sample records 100,000 to 150,000 clones, roughly four fifths being singletons. Specimen: blood, collected from a patient whose treatment included radiotherapy and nephrectomy. The receptors were sampled from a man aged 50 or older with renal cell carcinoma.

The rearrangement joins TRBV7-9 to TRBJ2-5, with D tentatively TRBD1 (6 bases). Between the trimmed V and J ends, which lost 7 bases and 4 bases, there was a span of 19 bases. The germline gives CDR1 SEHNR, CDR2 FQNEAQ (reference sequence). The CDR3 runs 15 residues. The chain's CDR3 is CASIPSGTSRETQYF. The CDR3 DNA reads as TGTGCCAGCATCCCCTCAGGGACAAGTCGAGAGACCCAGTACTTC.

The chain uses TRBV19 and TRBJ2-1, with 11 bases identical to TRBD2. Germline CDR1 LNHDA, CDR2 SQIVND (reference sequence). CDR3 length: 17 amino acids. The V segment lost 3 bases and the J segment 4 bases; nucleotides outside the gene matches: 8. CDR3 sequence (DNA): TGTGCCAGTAGTATCGTCGTAGCGGGGGGGGTGTACAATGAGCAGTTCTTC. This translates into CASSIVVAGGVYNEQFF.

The J gene is TRBJ2-1, the V gene TRBV7-9, with TRBD2 matching over 8 bases. J gave up 4 bases and V 1 base, and 9 bases lay outside the gene matches. This CDR3 comprises 17 residues. From germline, CDR1 is SEHNR and CDR2 FQNEAQ (reference sequence). The CDR3 loop reads CASSLGSTGGHYNEQFF. CDR3 DNA: TGTGCCAGCAGCTTAGGGTCGACGGGAGGGCATTACAATGAGCAGTTCTTC. The entire variable domain, with the rest obtained from reference TRBV7-9 and TRBJ2-1, is as follows: DTGVSQNPRHKITKRGQNVTFRCDPISEHNRLYWYRQTLGQGPEFLTYFQNEAQLEKSRLLSDRFSAERPKGSFSTLEIQRTEQGDSAMYLCASSLGSTGGHYNEQFFGPGTRLTVL.

The chain joins TRBV6-5 to TRBJ1-1, with D possibly TRBD1 on 6 matching bases. This CDR3 is 13 amino acids long. Deletions cut 6 bases from V and 4 bases from J, with 12 bases between. Germline-derived CDR1 and CDR2 are MNHEY and SVGAGI. The CDR3 is CASRLGTFTEAFF. The CDR3 nucleotides read TGTGCCAGCAGACTTGGGACATTCACTGAAGCTTTCTTT.

V is TRBV5-8 and J is TRBJ2-7; weak D call: TRBD2 (6 bases). This CDR3 comprises 14 residues. The germline CDR1 and CDR2 sequences are SGHTS and YDEGEE. The V end lost 3 bases, the J end lost 2 bases, and 12 bases lay between the germline ends. The CDR3 DNA reads as TGTGCCAGCAGCTGGCGGGACTTTCCCTACGAGCAGTACTTC. Translation: CASSWRDFPYEQYF.

Ten or more counts support this clone. The chain couples TRBV29-1 to TRBJ2-3; D might be TRBD2 (6 bases). V was clipped by 4 bases and J by 4 bases, with 15 bases between them. The CDR3 loop spans 14 amino acids. Germline CDR1 and CDR2: SQVTM and ANQGSEA. This CDR3 is CSVGGTGVADTQYF. In DNA form, the CDR3 reads TGCAGCGTTGGAGGGACGGGGGTTGCAGATACGCAGTATTTT.

This rearrangement joins TRBV27 to TRBJ2-3; 7 nucleotides match TRBD2. Trimming took 0 bases from V and 6 from J; bases not matched to a gene: 15. Germline V gene data show CDR1 as MNHEY and CDR2 as SMNVEV (reference sequence). The CDR3 has 18 residues. As DNA, the CDR3 is TGTGCCAGCAGTTTATCGGGGATTAGCGGGTTTTCCGGGGATACGCAGTATTTT. This sequence encodes CASSLSGISGFSGDTQYF.

V gene TRBV5-4 combines with J gene TRBJ2-1; 9 nucleotides agree with TRBD2. In germline, CDR1 is SGHNT, CDR2 YYREEE (reference sequence). The CDR3 is 16 residues long. The V and J ends lost 1 base and 3 bases, in that order; junction bases with no gene match: 5. CDR3 nucleotide sequence: TGTGCCAGCAGCTTGCTAGCGGGAAATGTCTACAATGAGCAGTTCTTC. Amino acid sequence: CASSLLAGNVYNEQFF. The full variable domain, rest sourced from reference TRBV5-4 and TRBJ2-1, is ETGVTQSPTHLIKTRGQQVTLRCSSQSGHNTVSWYQQALGQGPQFIFQYYREEENGRGNFPPRFSGLQFPNYSSELNVNALELDDSALYLCASSLLAGNVYNEQFFGPGTRLTVL.

V gene TRBV2 combines with J gene TRBJ2-2, with D unresolved. Per germline, CDR1 SNHLY and CDR2 FYNNEI. This CDR3 comprises 14 residues. V was pared by 6 bases and J by 2 bases, with 10 bases between. The CDR3 loop is CASRTTVNTGELFF. The CDR3 DNA reads as TGTGCCAGCAGGACGACTGTAAACACCGGGGAGCTGTTTTTT.

This clone was observed a few times. The J gene is TRBJ1-6, the V gene TRBV30; D unclear. This CDR3 has 14 residues. Trimming stripped 6 bases from V and 9 bases from J, with 18 bases between. The germline V gene encodes CDR1 GTSNPN and CDR2 SVGIG (reference sequence). CDR3 nucleotides: TGTGCCTGCCAGGCTGAGGGTTTCCGTTCACCCCTCCACTTT. Translation gives CACQAEGFRSPLHF.

The V and J genes are TRBV5-1 and TRBJ1-6; TRBD1 aligns across 7 bases. Unmatched junction bases numbered 11, after V lost 4 bases and J lost 10 bases. The CDR3 has 15 residues. Germline CDR1 reads SGHRS; CDR2 reads YFSETQ. The CDR3, as DNA: TGCGCCAGCAGCCCAATAGGACAGGAGGAATCACCCCTCCACTTT. It translates to CASSPIGQEESPLHF.

The chain combines TRBV6-4 with TRBJ2-7, with D hard to call. Trimming took 1 base from V and 9 from J, leaving 34 bases between them. This CDR3 is built from 20 residues. The germline gives CDR1 MRHNA, CDR2 SNTAGT. CDR3 region: CASSDWNSGNSRICQCGQYF. CDR3 bases: TGTGCCAGCAGTGACTGGAACTCAGGCAATTCCCGTATTTGCCAATGTGGGCAGTACTTC.

This chain connects TRBV19 to TRBJ1-5, with D maybe TRBD1 (6 bases). The ends were cut back, 5 bases at V and 0 bases at J, with 11 bases in the middle. Germline-derived CDR1 and CDR2 are LNHDA and SQIVND (reference sequence). The CDR3 is 15 amino acids. The DNA of the CDR3 is TGTGCCAGTAGTTGGACAGCTAATAGCAATCAGCCCCAGCATTTT. Protein sequence: CASSWTANSNQPQHF.

The chain joins TRBV5-1 to TRBJ1-2, with TRBD1 identical over 10 bases. V was clipped by 5 bases and J by 0 bases; unmatched bases: 4. The CDR3 runs to 15 residues. Looked up from germline, CDR1 is SGHRS and CDR2 is YFSETQ. CDR3: CASSRDRGSNYGYTF. In DNA form, the CDR3 reads TGCGCCAGCAGTCGGGACAGGGGTTCTAACTATGGCTACACCTTC.

V gene TRBV23-1 combines with J gene TRBJ1-3; no definite D call. TRBV23-1 is flagged as an ORF with uncertain function. Trimming took 4 bases from V and 7 from J, leaving 17 bases between them. The CDR3 runs 15 residues. CDR3 bases: TGCGCCAGCAGTCCCACGAAGGACCTTAGGAACACCATATATTTT. It yields the protein CASSPTKDLRNTIYF.

The V call is TRBV7-9, the J call TRBJ2-2; 7 nucleotides line up with TRBD2. The CDR3 length is 13 residues. The germline CDR1 and CDR2 sequences are SEHNR and FQNEAQ (reference sequence). V gave up 11 bases and J gave up 5 bases; unmatched junction bases: 8. CDR3 nucleotides: TGTGCCGGCGAGTACGGGGGGACCGGGGAGCTGTTTTTT. Amino acids: CAGEYGGTGELFF.

V and J are TRBV5-5 and TRBJ1-4; D remains ambiguous. Deletions cut 0 bases from V and 14 bases from J, with 20 bases between. The germline V gene has CDR1 SGHKS and CDR2 YYEKEE (reference sequence). The CDR3 has 15 amino acids. CDR3 nucleotide sequence: TGTGCCAGCAGCTTGGCTCCAGGACTGGAGCAAGGTCTGTTTTTT. This gives the protein CASSLAPGLEQGLFF. Looking up the rest from reference TRBV5-5 and TRBJ1-4 gives the full variable domain: DAGVTQSPTHLIKTRGQQVTLRCSPISGHKSVSWYQQVLGQGPQFIFQYYEKEERGRGNFPDRFSARQFPNYSSELNVNALLLGDSALYLCASSLAPGLEQGLFFGSGTQLSVL.

The CDR3 DNA is TGTGCCAGCAGTCCCCCGGACAGATATGGCTACACCTTC. As protein: CASSPPDRYGYTF. This rearrangement joins TRBV6-1 to TRBJ1-2, with a weak D call TRBD1 (6 bases). V lost 5 bases to trimming and J lost 5 bases, with 12 bases between them. This CDR3 comprises 13 residues. The germline CDR1 and CDR2 sequences are MNHNS and SASEGT.

The chain combines TRBV6-4 with TRBJ2-1; D call uncertain. The CDR3 has 14 residues. CDR1 and CDR2 (germline): MRHNA, SNTAGT. V was pared by 5 bases and J by 5 bases, with 13 bases between. The CDR3 bases are TGTGCCAGCAGTCGGTTTGCGGAGAACAATGAGCAGTTCTTC. Amino acids: CASSRFAENNEQFF.

V gene TRBV5-1 combines with J gene TRBJ2-3; D gene unclear. Germline CDR1 reads SGHRS; CDR2 reads YFSETQ. Trimming cost V 7 bases and J 2 bases, with 8 bases left between them. The CDR3 is 12 amino acids. Written as DNA, the CDR3 is TGCGCCAGCGCCCTGAACACAGATACGCAGTATTTT. Its translation: CASALNTDTQYF.

In its sample, this clone was seen a few times. The chain uses TRBV4-3 and TRBJ2-3; D is unclear. The V and J ends lost 0 bases and 2 bases respectively, with 9 bases between them. Germline V gene lookup returns CDR1 LGHNA and CDR2 YSLEER. The CDR3 runs 15 residues. For the CDR3, the DNA is TGCGCCAGCAGCCAAGATCTGGTTCACACAGATACGCAGTATTTT. Protein product: CASSQDLVHTDTQYF.

The V call is TRBV5-1, the J call TRBJ2-4, with D hard to call. The CDR3 is 17 residues long. The germline CDR1 and CDR2 sequences are SGHRS and YFSETQ. Deletions cut 1 base from V and 1 base from J, with 15 bases between. CDR3 region: CASSLSMGKMAKNIQYF. CDR3 coding DNA: TGCGCCAGCAGCTTGAGTATGGGGAAGATGGCCAAAAACATTCAGTACTTC.